This TCR beta chain was recovered during a study of beta chain features in type 1 diabetes. CDR1 is SGHRS, CDR2 YFSETQ, per germline. This CDR3 is built from 16 residues. Losses at the gene ends were 2 bases for V and 1 base for J; bases not matched to a gene: 6. Expressed TCRB transcripts were sequenced after all isolated RNA was converted to cDNA. Repertoires were generated with immunoSEQ multiplex PCR, while TCRdb's copy carries only in-frame clones and drops some. The table has 200,000 to 250,000 clones, over 7.5% seen once. Sequenced input: naive CD4+ T cells from blood. J is TRBJ2-1 and V is TRBV5-1; 7 nucleotides match TRBD2. This receptor was identified in a woman aged 18 to 35 in good health. CDR3 residues: CASSLLGGRSYNEQFF. For the CDR3, the DNA is TGCGCCAGCAGCTTATTAGGCGGGAGATCCTACAATGAGCAGTTCTTC.